The 13 T cell receptor beta chains reported below all come from one sample, sequenced in a study of PD-1 blockade in classical Hodgkin lymphoma. Time point in this sample: cycle 4 day 1 (C4D1), after 5 to 7 weeks of nivolumab. All trial patients relapsed after autologous stem cell transplantation. Produced via immunoSEQ multiplex PCR; TCRdb's table is partial and in-frame only. The sample holds under 30,000 clones, about 88% seen once. The sample consisted of peripheral blood mononuclear cells (PBMCs), taken before the fourth cycle of nivolumab. The source is a human donor with classical Hodgkin lymphoma.

The V gene is TRBV18, the J gene TRBJ2-5; TRBD2 is a possible D gene (6 bases). The ends were cut back, 3 bases at V and 5 bases at J, with 16 bases in the middle. Germline CDR1 reads KGHSH; CDR2 reads LQKENI. The length of the CDR3 is 15 residues. This chain's CDR3 is CASSPRDSRRETQYF. CDR3 DNA sequence: TGTGCCAGCTCACCTCGGGACTCTCGAAGGGAGACCCAGTACTTC.

The rearrangement uses TRBV19 and TRBJ1-4; possibly TRBD1 for D (5 bases). The CDR3 sequence is 13 residues long. Trimming stripped 8 bases from V and 4 bases from J, with 11 bases between. The germline V gene has CDR1 LNHDA and CDR2 SQIVND (reference sequence). The CDR3 is CASRGAFNEKLFF. The CDR3 nucleotides read TGTGCCAGTCGAGGGGCTTTTAATGAAAAACTGTTTTTT.

The chain combines TRBV4-1 with TRBJ1-2; maybe TRBD1 (5 bases). Germline loops: CDR1 MGHRA, CDR2 YSYEKL. The CDR3 consists of 15 residues. The V end lost 4 bases, the J end lost 0 bases, and 12 bases lay between the germline ends. CDR3 coding DNA: TGCGCCAGCAGCCGCTTAGGGGCAACTAACTATGGCTACACCTTC. Amino acids: CASSRLGATNYGYTF.

The rearrangement joins TRBV4-1 to TRBJ1-5; D perhaps matches TRBD1 (6 bases). With 1 base removed from V and 4 bases from J, the gap between germline ends came to 17 bases. The germline gives CDR1 MGHRA, CDR2 YSYEKL. The length of the CDR3 is 17 residues. The CDR3 DNA is TGCGCCAGCAGCCAAGCAGTTGGACAGCAACAGAATCAGCCCCAGCATTTT. Its translation is CASSQAVGQQQNQPQHF.

V is TRBV11-2 and J is TRBJ1-6; 7 nucleotides line up with TRBD1. The CDR3 consists of 16 residues. Losses at the gene ends were 4 bases for V and 8 bases for J; bases not matched to a gene: 11. Germline V gene sequence: CDR1 SGHAT, CDR2 FQNNGV. CDR3 loop: CASSSLQGQADSPLHF. The CDR3 nucleotides are TGTGCCAGCAGCTCACTTCAAGGACAGGCAGATTCACCCCTCCACTTT.

The rearrangement links TRBV13 to TRBJ1-2; 7 bases fit TRBD1. Germline CDR1 reads PRHDT; CDR2 reads FYEKMQ (reference sequence). The CDR3 is 16 amino acids. V was pared by 4 bases and J by 6 bases, with 14 bases of the junction left unmatched. CDR3 DNA: TGTGCCAGCAGCTCCCGACAGGGCCCCCGGTTCCATGGCTACACCTTC. Protein product: CASSSRQGPRFHGYTF.

This rearrangement joins TRBV27 to TRBJ2-3; D call uncertain. Germline-derived CDR1 and CDR2 are MNHEY and SMNVEV (reference sequence). The germline V and J ends were trimmed by 4 bases and 0 bases, with 5 bases remaining between them. CDR3 length equals 13 residues. The CDR3 nucleotides read TGTGCCAGCAGTTACGGTAGCACAGATACGCAGTATTTT. This encodes CASSYGSTDTQYF.

The chain uses TRBV5-1 and TRBJ1-1; 10 bases are shared with TRBD1. CDR1 and CDR2 (germline): SGHRS, YFSETQ. The CDR3 runs to 14 residues. V lost 4 bases, J lost 3 bases, and 3 bases stayed unmatched. CDR3 sequence reads: CASSPTGGDTEAFF. In DNA, the CDR3 is TGCGCCAGCAGCCCGACAGGGGGCGACACTGAAGCTTTCTTT. Using reference TRBV5-1 and TRBJ1-1 for the parts outside the CDR3, the full variable domain is KAGVTQTPRYLIKTRGQQVTLSCSPISGHRSVSWYQQTPGQGLQFLFEYFSETQRNKGNFPGRFSGRQFSNSRSEMNVSTLELGDSALYLCASSPTGGDTEAFFGQGTRLTVV.

The chain combines TRBV7-9 with TRBJ1-2; no reliable D call. Germline V gene lookup returns CDR1 SEHNR and CDR2 FQNEAQ (reference sequence). This CDR3 has 13 residues. V lost 7 bases to trimming and J lost 4 bases, with 13 bases between them. This chain's CDR3 is CASTNVLSYGYTF. The CDR3 DNA reads as TGTGCCAGCACCAACGTGCTTTCCTATGGCTACACCTTC.

This clone was detected only once. This chain joins TRBV18 and TRBJ2-1; D is perhaps TRBD1 (5 bases). This CDR3 contains 14 residues. Germline CDR1 is KGHSH and CDR2 is LQKENI. Trimming stripped 6 bases from V and 5 bases from J, with 14 bases between. The CDR3 nucleotides are TGTGCCAGCTCTCTTACCAAAGGGGACAATGAGCAGTTCTTC. Encoded protein: CASSLTKGDNEQFF.

The V call is TRBV7-9, the J call TRBJ2-3, with D perhaps matching TRBD1 or TRBD2 (6 bases each). Trimming left V 7 bases short and J 5 bases short, with 13 bases between. Germline CDR1 SEHNR, CDR2 FQNEAQ (reference sequence). This CDR3 is built from 13 residues. In DNA, the CDR3 is TGTGCCAGCAACCGGGGGCAAATAGATACGCAGTATTTT. Protein: CASNRGQIDTQYF.

The rearrangement links TRBV11-2 to TRBJ1-4, with 7 nucleotides matching TRBD1. Germline V CDR1 and CDR2: SGHAT, FQNNGV. The V and J ends lost 5 bases and 11 bases, in that order; junction bases with no gene match: 5. This CDR3 region has 12 residues. The CDR3 DNA reads as TGTGCCAGCAGCAGTGGGACAGCTAAACTGTTTTTT. As protein: CASSSGTAKLFF. The full variable domain, its missing parts supplied by reference TRBV11-2 and TRBJ1-4, is EAGVAQSPRYKIIEKRQSVAFWCNPISGHATLYWYQQILGQGPKLLIQFQNNGVVDDSQLPKDRFSAERLKGVDSTLKIQPAKLEDSAVYLCASSSGTAKLFFGSGTQLSVL.

This chain uses TRBV14 with TRBJ2-1; TRBD2 aligns across 13 bases. Germline V gene data show CDR1 as SGHDN and CDR2 as FVKESK. V lost 4 bases and J lost 7; bases outside the gene matches: 16. CDR3 size: 19 residues. CDR3 DNA sequence: TGTGCCAGCAGCCTACTAGAATTTACCGGGACTAGCGGGATTAATGAGCAGTTCTTC. Encoded protein: CASSLLEFTGTSGINEQFF.